This T cell receptor (beta chain) was recorded in a study of T cells in Graves' hyperthyroidism and ophthalmopathy. Per germline, CDR1 SGHRS and CDR2 YFSETQ. V was cut by 0 bases and J by 0 bases, with 11 bases left in between. CDR3 length: 16 amino acids. RNA transcripts provided the source from which TCR beta CDR3 regions were amplified. With the HTBI primer set, the TCR CDR3 went through a first round of RT-PCR. A single record per CDR3 protein comes from TCRdb applying MiXCR to the multiplex PCR reads. The table records 660,000 or so distinct CDR3 sequences, around 20% of them present only once. Sequencing was performed on blood. The genes are TRBV5-1 and TRBJ2-3; TRBD2 is a possible D gene (6 bases). This clonotype was obtained from a man aged 30 to 45 with Graves' ophthalmopathy. DNA for the CDR3: TGCGCCAGCAGCTTGGAGAGGGGAGGAAGCACAGATACGCAGTATTTT. Translated, it gives CASSLERGGSTDTQYF.